One sample yielded the 11 T cell receptor beta chains listed below, sequenced in a study of T cell responses to AZD1222 COVID-19 vaccine. TCRdb's copy holds only in-frame clones and misses some; the assay was immunoSEQ multiplex PCR. This sample yields roughly 180,000 clones, of which 91% are seen a single time; around 1.8% belongs to the top ten. This specimen was peripheral blood, taken on day 0 of AZD1222 vaccination. The source of these receptors is an adult in good health.

Here the CDR3 DNA reads TGTGCCAGCAGCGTAGATGGGGGGTATCAGCCCCAGCATTTT. This codes for CASSVDGGYQPQHF. The chain uses TRBV9 and TRBJ1-5, with D possibly matching TRBD1 (5 bases). Per the germline V gene, CDR1 is SGDLS and CDR2 is YYNGEE. This CDR3 has 14 amino acids. Between the trimmed V and J ends, which lost 0 bases and 5 bases, there was a span of 9 bases.

V gene TRBV3-1 (or the pseudogene TRBV3-2) combines with J gene TRBJ2-6; D remains ambiguous. CDR3 length equals 13 residues. Germline-derived CDR1 and CDR2 are LGHDT and YNNKEL (reference sequence). Trimming stripped 0 bases from V and 12 bases from J, with 9 bases between. Here the CDR3 DNA reads TGTGCCAGCAGCCAAGAGCCCCGGGCCGTCCTGACTTTC. It is translated as CASSQEPRAVLTF.

V is TRBV28 and J is TRBJ1-4, with D perhaps TRBD1 (6 bases). Trimming shortened V by 6 bases and J by 12 bases, and 20 bases separated the two germline ends. CDR3 length: 14 residues. Germline CDR1 reads MDHEN; CDR2 reads SYDVKM. The chain's CDR3 is CASSTGTLLGELFF. Written as DNA, the CDR3 is TGTGCCAGCAGCACCGGGACACTTCTGGGGGAACTGTTTTTT. Supplemented by reference TRBV28 and TRBJ1-4, the full variable domain reads DVKVTQSSRYLVKRTGEKVFLECVQDMDHENMFWYRQDPGLGLRLIYFSYDVKMKEKGDIPEGYSVSREKKERFSLILESASTNQTSMYLCASSTGTLLGELFFGSGTQLSVL.

The gene calls are TRBV15 and TRBJ2-1; 10 bases line up with TRBD2. This CDR3 has 13 residues. Germline CDR1 and CDR2: LNHNV and YYDKDF (reference sequence). With 7 bases clipped from V and 9 bases from J, the junction kept 6 bases outside the gene matches. CDR3 in DNA: TGTGCCACCAACCTAGCGGGAGTGGGTGAGCAGTTCTTC. This translates into CATNLAGVGEQFF.

This rearrangement joins TRBV9 to TRBJ2-1, with TRBD2 identical over 7 bases. The CDR3 contains 15 residues. Germline assignment: CDR1 SGDLS and CDR2 YYNGEE. Trimming removed 2 bases from V and 6 bases from J; junction bases left unmatched: 8. CDR3 nucleotide sequence: TGTGCCAGCAGCGTGGGGGAGGGCCCTCTCAATGAGCAGTTCTTC. Its translation: CASSVGEGPLNEQFF.

The chain has TRBV19 and TRBJ2-7; D remains ambiguous. The length of the CDR3 is 9 residues. The ends were cut back, 10 bases at V and 0 bases at J, with 1 base in the middle. Germline assignment: CDR1 LNHDA and CDR2 SQIVND (reference sequence). DNA of the CDR3: TGTGCCAACTCCTACGAGCAGTACTTC. Protein product: CANSYEQYF. Complete variable domain (other parts from reference TRBV19 and TRBJ2-7): DGGITQSPKYLFRKEGQNVTLSCEQNLNHDAMYWYRQDPGQGLRLIYYSQIVNDFQKGDIAEGYSVSREKKESFPLTVTSAQKNPTAFYLCANSYEQYFGPGTRLTVT.

The chain links TRBV7-2 to TRBJ1-1; D remains unclear. The CDR3 is made up of 14 amino acids. V dropped 2 bases and J dropped 1 base, with 8 bases sitting between them. Per germline, CDR1 SGHTA and CDR2 FQGNSA. The CDR3 DNA reads TGTGCCAGCAGCTTATCGCGAGCGAACACTGAAGCTTTCTTT. This gives the protein CASSLSRANTEAFF.

The sample holds one count of this clone. This chain connects TRBV19 to TRBJ2-2; 7 positions agree with TRBD1. Unmatched junction bases numbered 3, after V lost 5 bases and J lost 3 bases. The CDR3 is 14 residues long. The germline V gene has CDR1 LNHDA and CDR2 SQIVND (reference sequence). CDR3 in DNA: TGTGCCAGTAGTGCTGGGACAGACACCGGGGAGCTGTTTTTT. Its translation is CASSAGTDTGELFF.

The genes are TRBV10-3 and TRBJ1-3, with a tentative D call TRBD1 (6 bases). Looked up from germline, CDR1 is ENHRY and CDR2 is SYGVKD. The CDR3 runs to 15 residues. The V end lost 5 bases, the J end lost 3 bases, and 14 bases lay between the germline ends. This CDR3 is CAISQQGSLGNTIYF. In DNA, the CDR3 is TGTGCCATCAGTCAACAGGGATCCCTTGGAAACACCATATATTTT.

V gene TRBV19 combines with J gene TRBJ1-4; 7 bases match TRBD1. The CDR3 is 15 amino acids. Germline V lookup: CDR1 LNHDA, CDR2 SQIVND (reference sequence). With V trimmed by 5 bases and J by 9 bases, 12 bases remained unmatched. The CDR3 spells CASSDRQGVSQKLFF. DNA for the CDR3: TGTGCCAGTAGTGACCGACAGGGTGTTTCTCAAAAACTGTTTTTT.

The chain couples TRBV19 to TRBJ2-1, with unresolved D. The CDR3 is 13 amino acids. CDR1 is LNHDA, CDR2 SQIVND, per germline (reference sequence). The germline V and J ends were trimmed by 3 bases and 4 bases, with 7 bases remaining between them. The DNA of the CDR3 is TGTGCCAGTAGTATCCTACTTTACAATGAGCAGTTCTTC. Translating it yields CASSILLYNEQFF.